This T cell receptor (beta chain) was documented in a study of cytomegalovirus exposure and HLA in healthy donors. V dropped 0 bases and J dropped 2 bases, with 4 bases sitting between them. This CDR3 has 13 amino acids. From germline, CDR1 is SGDLS and CDR2 YYNGEE. In the PCR, 60 Vbeta and 13 Jbeta primers were used. Clones were sequenced by immunoSEQ multiplex PCR, and TCRdb holds only the in-frame ones, with some missing. The sample yields roughly 120,000 clones, 15% seen once. This clone showed up just a few times. The J gene is TRBJ2-3, the V gene TRBV9; D unresolved. The sequence was collected from a woman aged 18 to 35 in good health and CMV-seronegative. Sequencing was performed on PBMCs. In nucleotides, the CDR3 is TGTGCCAGCAGCGTAGGGCCCACAGATACGCAGTATTTT. Its translation is CASSVGPTDTQYF. Full variable domain (missing parts from reference TRBV9 and TRBJ2-3): DSGVTQTPKHLITATGQRVTLRCSPRSGDLSVYWYQQSLDQGLQFLIQYYNGEERAKGNILERFSAQQFPDLHSELNLSSLELGDSALYFCASSVGPTDTQYFGPGTRLTVL.